Below are 21 T cell receptor beta chains sequenced from a single sample in a study of T cells expressing NK-cell markers. TCRdb re-analyzed the 5' RACE reads; it lists each CDR3 protein once, without DNA. This sample carries 160,000 or so distinct CDR3 sequences, with about a fifth going to the ten biggest clones. Sequenced sample: blood T cells: a sorted CD56 or NKG2C T cell subset, CD4+ or CD8+ T cells, or bulk PBMC T cells (not recorded which). These receptors all come from a woman between 18 and 70 years old in good health.

The rearrangement uses TRBV5-1 and TRBJ2-7; checking the TCRdb D call of TRBD1 is not possible without DNA. The CDR3 contains 15 residues. CDR1 is SGHRS, CDR2 YFSETQ, per germline. The CDR3 reads CASSKTGEDFYEQYF.

The chain couples TRBV25-1 to TRBJ1-4. The CDR3 length is 15 residues. Per germline, CDR1 MGHDK and CDR2 SYGVNS. The CDR3 region is CASSNSGLGGEKLFF. The full variable domain, rest sourced from reference TRBV25-1 and TRBJ1-4, is EADIYQTPRYLVIGTGKKITLECSQTMGHDKMYWYQQDPGMELHLIHYSYGVNSTEKGDLSSESTVSRIRTEHFPLTLESARPSHTSQYLCASSNSGLGGEKLFFGSGTQLSVL.

The chain recombines TRBV4-1 with TRBJ2-3. Per the germline V gene, CDR1 is MGHRA and CDR2 is YSYEKL. The CDR3 spans 14 residues. CDR3 amino acids: CASSQVLQADTQYF.

This chain connects TRBV10-3 to TRBJ2-5; TCRdb reports TRBD1, a call that lacks DNA to check it against. The CDR3 runs to 14 residues. The germline V gene encodes CDR1 ENHRY and CDR2 SYGVKD. The CDR3 reads CAIRQGIGKETQYF.

This chain uses TRBV5-1 with TRBJ2-3; the TCRdb D gene call, TRBD2, has no DNA to confirm it. The CDR3 length is 14 residues. Germline assignment: CDR1 SGHRS and CDR2 YFSETQ. CDR3 sequence reads: CASNSGGISDTQYF. Complete variable domain (other parts from reference TRBV5-1 and TRBJ2-3): KAGVTQTPRYLIKTRGQQVTLSCSPISGHRSVSWYQQTPGQGLQFLFEYFSETQRNKGNFPGRFSGRQFSNSRSEMNVSTLELGDSALYLCASNSGGISDTQYFGPGTRLTVL.

The J gene is TRBJ2-7, the V gene TRBV27; TCRdb's assignment of TRBD1 cannot be checked, as there is no DNA. CDR3 length: 16 amino acids. The germline V gene encodes CDR1 MNHEY and CDR2 SMNVEV (reference sequence). The CDR3 sequence: CASSPQTGPSSYEQYF.

The rearrangement links TRBV18 to TRBJ2-2. The CDR3 has 15 amino acids. Germline V gene lookup returns CDR1 KGHSH and CDR2 LQKENI. CDR3 sequence reads: CASSPQQIGSGELFF.

The chain couples TRBV5-1 to TRBJ2-2; TCRdb calls TRBD2, which cannot be checked without DNA. Germline V gene data show CDR1 as SGHRS and CDR2 as YFSETQ. This CDR3 spans 15 amino acids. The CDR3 is CASSAQTSGTGELFF.

The genes are TRBV4-1 and TRBJ1-1; lacking DNA, the TRBD1 call made by TCRdb goes unchecked. Germline V gene sequence: CDR1 MGHRA, CDR2 YSYEKL. The CDR3 totals 16 residues. The CDR3 is CASSKGGDVMNTEAFF.

The rearrangement uses TRBV12-3 or TRBV12-4 and TRBJ2-1; TCRdb designates TRBD1, a call that cannot be tested without DNA. The CDR3 sequence is 15 residues long. The CDR3 loop reads CASSSSRQGADEQFF.

The rearrangement uses TRBV12-3 or TRBV12-4 and TRBJ2-1; the TCRdb D gene call, TRBD2, has no DNA to confirm it. This CDR3 contains 15 residues. The CDR3 protein is CASSLVGGSINEQFF.

The rearrangement joins TRBV12-3 or TRBV12-4 to TRBJ2-1; no DNA is available, so the TRBD1 call from TCRdb remains unchecked. The length of the CDR3 is 18 residues. CDR3 sequence reads: CASSFGKGGGTSYNEQFF.

J is TRBJ1-2 and V is TRBV30; as DNA is missing, the TRBD1 call by TCRdb cannot be tested. Germline V gene lookup returns CDR1 GTSNPN and CDR2 SVGIG (reference sequence). The length of the CDR3 is 14 residues. The CDR3 is CAWSTPGQFYGYTF. The full variable domain, rest sourced from reference TRBV30 and TRBJ1-2, is SQTIHQWPATLVQPVGSPLSLECTVEGTSNPNLYWYRQAAGRGLQLLFYSVGIGQISSEVPQNLSASRPQDRQFILSSKKLLLSDSGFYLCAWSTPGQFYGYTFGSGTRLTVV.

CDR3: CAIKGAPDTQYF. The genes are TRBV10-3 and TRBJ2-3; there is no DNA to check the TCRdb D call of TRBD1. The CDR3 has 12 amino acids. CDR1 is ENHRY, CDR2 SYGVKD, per germline.

This chain connects TRBV2 to TRBJ1-1; TCRdb lists TRBD1, though no DNA is available to test this call. Germline-derived CDR1 and CDR2 are SNHLY and FYNNEI. The CDR3 has 15 amino acids. The CDR3 here is CASSGGQVGNTEAFF.

This chain joins TRBV5-1 and TRBJ2-7; TCRdb's D call of TRBD2 is untestable without DNA. CDR3 length: 14 residues. The germline V gene has CDR1 SGHRS and CDR2 YFSETQ. CDR3 sequence reads: CASSLGLSTYEQYF.

This chain uses TRBV5-1 with TRBJ2-7; checking the TCRdb D call of TRBD2 is not possible without DNA. The germline gives CDR1 SGHRS, CDR2 YFSETQ. The CDR3 runs to 16 residues. Here the CDR3 reads CASSEGLAGGLYEQYF.

The chain carries TRBV5-1 and TRBJ1-1. The CDR3 extends over 16 amino acids. Germline V gene data show CDR1 as SGHRS and CDR2 as YFSETQ. The CDR3 loop is CASSLLTDSVNTEAFF.

This sequence joins TRBV7-9 and TRBJ2-3; absent DNA, TCRdb's TRBD2 call cannot be checked. This CDR3 comprises 17 residues. CDR1 SEHNR and CDR2 FQNEAQ come from the germline V gene (reference sequence). This CDR3 reads CASSPRTSGRGADTQYF.

This chain's CDR3 is CSAILGTTEAFF. The chain recombines TRBV20-1 with TRBJ1-1. Germline CDR1 DFQATT, CDR2 SNEGSKA (reference sequence). The CDR3 is 12 residues long.

V is TRBV12-3 or TRBV12-4 and J is TRBJ2-5; there is no DNA to check the TCRdb D call of TRBD1. The CDR3 runs to 15 residues. CDR3 in amino acids: CASSWTGGGEETQYF.